Sequencing of this T cell receptor beta chain was carried out in a study of blood T cell repertoires in COVID-19. Study details: Some COVID-19 samples were acute and others convalescent; all came from the United States, Italy and Spain.

The CDR3 is 17 amino acids. Germline loops: CDR1 SGDLS, CDR2 YYNGEE. After removal of 3 bases from V and 3 bases from J, the junction contained 11 bases not matched to a gene. Under the authors' procedure: Counts of nucleated cells, estimated from reference gene primer amplification, were obtained. This table comes from immunoSEQ multiplex PCR, and its TCRdb copy is limited to in-frame clones, with some not included. D and trimming were read from the DNA, whereas the V and J calls and clone size are those reported in that table. The table shows roughly 120,000 clones, with over 70% occurring only once.

The sample taken for sequencing was peripheral blood. The chain carries TRBV9 and TRBJ2-1; 8 bases match TRBD1. This TCR derives from a middle-aged man with acute or convalescent COVID-19. The CDR3 reads CASSGLDRGEYYNEQFF. DNA for the CDR3: TGTGCCAGCAGCGGGCTCGACAGGGGTGAGTACTACAATGAGCAGTTCTTC.